The entry below describes one T cell receptor (beta chain). Measured with immunoSEQ multiplex PCR; TCRdb has only the in-frame clones, and not every one. The sample holds some 98,000 clones, roughly 80% seen once. This record comes from a study of OX40 agonist ivuxolimab in advanced cancers. In the study overall: Across the patients, intravenous ivuxolimab was delivered every 2 weeks at 0.01 to 10 mg/kg. Males comprised about 84% of the group, whose mean age was around 62 years (range about 20 to 90).

There are 16 residues in the CDR3. Trimming removed 5 bases from V and 4 bases from J, with 21 bases in between. The germline V gene encodes CDR1 MNHEY and CDR2 SMNVEV (reference sequence). The rearrangement links TRBV27 to TRBJ2-7, with D possibly TRBD2 on 7 matching bases. The sequenced sample was CD4+ or CD8+ T cells sorted from blood, obtained in a trial of the OX40 agonist ivuxolimab. This TCR was recovered from an adult with an advanced solid tumor such as melanoma, head and neck, liver or kidney cancer. The CDR3 loop reads CASSGPRGGGGYEQYF. The CDR3 DNA reads as TGTGCCAGCAGTGGCCCCCGGGGAGGGGGTGGATACGAGCAGTACTTC.